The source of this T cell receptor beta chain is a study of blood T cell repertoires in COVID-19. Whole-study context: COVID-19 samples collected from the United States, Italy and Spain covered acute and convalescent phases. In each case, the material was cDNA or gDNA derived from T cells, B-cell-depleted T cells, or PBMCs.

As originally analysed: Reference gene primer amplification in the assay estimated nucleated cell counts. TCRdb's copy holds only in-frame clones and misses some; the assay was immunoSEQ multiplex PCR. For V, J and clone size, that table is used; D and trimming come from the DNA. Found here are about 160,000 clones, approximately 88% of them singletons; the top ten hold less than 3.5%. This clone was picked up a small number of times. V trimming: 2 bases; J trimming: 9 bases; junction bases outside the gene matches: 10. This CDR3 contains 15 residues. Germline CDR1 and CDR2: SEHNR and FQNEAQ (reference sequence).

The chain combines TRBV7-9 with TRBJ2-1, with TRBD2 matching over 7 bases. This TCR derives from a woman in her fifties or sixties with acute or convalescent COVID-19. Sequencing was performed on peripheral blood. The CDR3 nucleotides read TGTGCCAGCAGCTTAATCGCGGGGGTGAGCGGTGAGCAGTTCTTC. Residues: CASSLIAGVSGEQFF.